The 29 T cell receptor beta chains listed next were all sequenced from one sample in a study of T cell repertoires in cytomegalovirus infection. No antigen has been assigned to these receptors. TCRdb reanalysed the reads using MiXCR and keeps one entry per CDR3 protein. The sample yields 110,000 to 150,000 distinct CDR3 sequences, roughly a third seen once. The sequencing used CD8+ T cells from cultured PBMCs, collected from culture after CMV antigen stimulation. These receptors originate from a human donor in good health (CMV status not recorded). Some clones in this sample may be carry-over from other donors' samples.

In its sample, this clonotype was seen a few times. This chain links TRBV19 with TRBJ1-1; D unclear. Trimming pared 6 bases from V and 0 bases from J, leaving 8 bases between. Germline CDR1 LNHDA, CDR2 SQIVND (reference sequence). This CDR3 has 13 amino acids. The CDR3 sequence: CASSMWVNTEAFF. CDR3 DNA sequence: TGTGCCAGTAGCATGTGGGTGAACACTGAAGCTTTCTTT.

V is TRBV20-1 and J is TRBJ2-3; a possible D gene is TRBD1 (5 bases). This CDR3 region has 14 residues. Trimming stripped 3 bases from V and 2 bases from J, with 12 bases between. Per the germline V gene, CDR1 is DFQATT and CDR2 is SNEGSKA (reference sequence). The CDR3 region is CSASGAGHTDTQYF. The CDR3 region has the DNA TGCAGTGCTAGTGGGGCCGGGCACACAGATACGCAGTATTTT.

This clonotype has a handful of counts. V usage is TRBV6-1 and J usage is TRBJ1-2; no clear D gene. V was trimmed by 5 bases and J by 6 bases, leaving 13 bases between them. Germline V gene sequence: CDR1 MNHNS, CDR2 SASEGT. This CDR3 is 13 amino acids long. The CDR3 DNA reads as TGTGCCAGCAGTTATGGTGTCGCCGATGGCTACACCTTC. Translation gives CASSYGVADGYTF.

V gene TRBV7-9 combines with J gene TRBJ2-2; 7 bases are shared with TRBD1. Germline lookup yields CDR1 SEHNR and CDR2 FQNEAQ (reference sequence). V gave up 5 bases and J gave up 5 bases; unmatched junction bases: 5. The length of the CDR3 is 14 residues. The CDR3 sequence: CASSRPQGTGELFF. The CDR3 nucleotides read TGTGCCAGCAGCCGACCACAGGGGACCGGGGAGCTGTTTTTT.

This clonotype was recorded many times. This chain connects TRBV7-8 to TRBJ1-2; D possibly corresponds to TRBD1 (5 bases). Per the germline V gene, CDR1 is SGHVS and CDR2 is FQNEAQ. V shed 0 bases and J shed 2 bases, with 13 bases lying between them. The CDR3 totals 16 residues. CDR3 nucleotides: TGTGCCAGCAGCTTAGCTTGGGCAGGGCCAAACTATGGCTACACCTTC. Protein product: CASSLAWAGPNYGYTF. The full variable domain, with the rest looked up from reference TRBV7-8 and TRBJ1-2, is GAGVSQSPRYKVAKRGQDVALRCDPISGHVSLFWYQQALGQGPEFLTYFQNEAQLDKSGLPSDRFFAERPEGSVSTLKIQRTQQEDSAVYLCASSLAWAGPNYGYTFGSGTRLTVV.

This clonotype showed up just a few times. The rearrangement uses TRBV2 and TRBJ2-7; unclear D gene. V lost 1 base to trimming and J lost 2 bases, with 9 bases between them. The germline V gene encodes CDR1 SNHLY and CDR2 FYNNEI. The CDR3 contains 14 residues. CDR3 sequence: CASSEVGPTYEQYF. CDR3 coding DNA: TGTGCCAGCAGTGAAGTTGGGCCTACCTACGAGCAGTACTTC.

The gene calls are TRBV27 and TRBJ1-5, with 8 bases lining up with TRBD1. V dropped 5 bases and J dropped 7; count of bases not matched to a gene: 16. The CDR3 is made up of 17 amino acids. CDR1 is MNHEY and CDR2 is SMNVEV in the germline V gene (reference sequence). The CDR3 protein is CASSPWDRPGVWQPQHF. CDR3 coding DNA: TGTGCCAGCAGTCCCTGGGACAGGCCGGGCGTTTGGCAGCCCCAGCATTTT.

The chain links TRBV10-3 to TRBJ2-7; 7 bases match TRBD1. Germline assignment: CDR1 ENHRY and CDR2 SYGVKD. The junction had 3 bases not matched to a gene; V was cut back by 4 bases and J by 0 bases. CDR3 length equals 14 residues. In DNA form, the CDR3 reads TGTGCCATCAGTGGAGACAGGGTCTCCTACGAGCAGTACTTC. Protein: CAISGDRVSYEQYF.

The chain combines TRBV2 with TRBJ2-1; D possibly corresponds to TRBD2 (5 bases). Germline-derived CDR1 and CDR2 are SNHLY and FYNNEI. CDR3 length: 11 amino acids. V was trimmed by 10 bases and J by 9 bases, leaving 13 bases between them. The CDR3 DNA sequence: TGTGCCACACAATACGAGGGTGAGCAGTTCTTC. Translated, it gives CATQYEGEQFF. Looking up the rest from reference TRBV2 and TRBJ2-1 gives the full variable domain: EPEVTQTPSHQVTQMGQEVILRCVPISNHLYFYWYRQILGQKVEFLVSFYNNEISEKSEIFDDQFSVERPDGSNFTLKIRSTKLEDSAMYFCATQYEGEQFFGPGTRLTVL.

This rearrangement joins TRBV7-8 to TRBJ2-2, with 9 nucleotides matching TRBD2. Germline CDR1 is SGHVS and CDR2 is FQNEAQ. CDR3 length: 16 residues. With 6 bases clipped from V and 4 bases from J, the junction kept 9 bases outside the gene matches. CDR3 loop: CASRPRGSGGTGELFF. The CDR3 DNA is TGTGCCAGCAGACCCAGGGGTAGCGGGGGCACCGGGGAGCTGTTTTTT.

The chain has TRBV28 and TRBJ2-7; D uncertain. CDR1 MDHEN and CDR2 SYDVKM come from the germline V gene. V was trimmed by 3 bases and J by 2 bases, leaving 5 bases between them. This CDR3 is 12 amino acids long. This chain's CDR3 is CASSFGPYEQYF. In DNA, the CDR3 is TGTGCCAGCAGTTTTGGGCCCTACGAGCAGTACTTC. Based on the CDR3 plus reference TRBV28 and TRBJ2-7, the full variable domain is DVKVTQSSRYLVKRTGEKVFLECVQDMDHENMFWYRQDPGLGLRLIYFSYDVKMKEKGDIPEGYSVSREKKERFSLILESASTNQTSMYLCASSFGPYEQYFGPGTRLTVT.

The chain combines TRBV24-1 with TRBJ2-5; no reliable D call. Looked up from germline, CDR1 is KGHDR and CDR2 is SFDVKD. CDR3 length: 15 residues. V was cut by 3 bases and J by 0 bases, with 10 bases left in between. The CDR3 loop reads CATSDLLRDQETQYF. DNA of the CDR3: TGTGCCACCAGTGATCTCCTCCGGGACCAAGAGACCCAGTACTTC.

The chain carries TRBV27 and TRBJ2-7; 8 positions agree with TRBD2. The CDR3 extends over 15 amino acids. Germline loops: CDR1 MNHEY, CDR2 SMNVEV (reference sequence). J gave up 5 bases and V 3 bases, and 9 bases lay outside the gene matches. CDR3 sequence reads: CASSFGDLAGNEQYF. DNA for the CDR3: TGTGCCAGCAGTTTTGGGGATCTAGCGGGTAACGAGCAGTACTTC.

The table lists this clonotype with a few counts. V gene TRBV12-3 or TRBV12-4 combines with J gene TRBJ2-7; TRBD1 agrees at 7 bases. This CDR3 region has 14 residues. V dropped 3 bases and J dropped 3; count of bases not matched to a gene: 5. CDR3 region: CASSFGGTDYEQYF. For the CDR3, the DNA is TGTGCCAGCAGTTTTGGTGGGACAGACTACGAGCAGTACTTC.

The J gene is TRBJ2-3, the V gene TRBV12-5; D unresolved. The V gene's germline CDR1 is LGHNT and CDR2 FRNRAP. Deletions cut 2 bases from V and 0 bases from J, with 15 bases between. The CDR3 spans 17 residues. The CDR3 region is CASGLLSGVPSTDTQYF. CDR3 sequence (DNA): TGTGCTAGTGGTTTGCTATCTGGGGTCCCTAGCACAGATACGCAGTATTTT.

This clonotype was detected only a few times. The rearrangement joins TRBV2 to TRBJ1-2; D gene uncertain. CDR3 size: 11 residues. The V end was cut by 3 bases, the J end by 7 bases, with 6 bases between. CDR1 and CDR2 (germline): SNHLY, FYNNEI. In nucleotides, the CDR3 is TGTGCCAGCAGTGACAACACTGGCTACACCTTC. Residues: CASSDNTGYTF.

In DNA, the CDR3 is TGTGCCGCACGGGACAGGCTCTCACCCCTCCACTTT. This translates into CAARDRLSPLHF. This chain links TRBV19 with TRBJ1-6; 8 bases map to TRBD1. This CDR3 spans 12 amino acids. V lost 11 bases to trimming and J lost 10 bases; unmatched junction nucleotides: 7. Germline-derived CDR1 and CDR2 are LNHDA and SQIVND (reference sequence).

The chain uses TRBV3-1 and TRBJ1-2, with no clear D. V lost 4 bases, J lost 3 bases, and 12 bases lay in between. The CDR3 has 14 residues. Germline V gene lookup returns CDR1 LGHDT and CDR2 YNNKEL (reference sequence). The CDR3 DNA reads TGTGCCAGCAGCCCGTACGCGGGTGACTATGGCTACACCTTC. Residues: CASSPYAGDYGYTF.

The CDR3 coding sequence is TGTGCCAGCACCCTCCGGGACAGGGGACAGACTAATGAAAAACTGTTTTTT. Its translation is CASTLRDRGQTNEKLFF. The J gene is TRBJ1-4, the V gene TRBV12-3 or TRBV12-4; 10 bases align to TRBD1. Trimming removed 7 bases from V and 2 bases from J; junction bases left unmatched: 10. CDR3 length equals 17 residues.

The rearrangement uses TRBV12-3 or TRBV12-4 and TRBJ1-5; unclear D gene. V was trimmed by 2 bases and J by 4 bases, leaving 15 bases between them. This CDR3 comprises 16 residues. CDR3 in amino acids: CASSLSGAGLNQPQHF. The CDR3 region has the DNA TGTGCCAGCAGTTTATCTGGTGCAGGACTAAATCAGCCCCAGCATTTT.

The rearrangement links TRBV6-6 to TRBJ1-2, with D tentatively TRBD1 (6 bases). This CDR3 is built from 13 residues. V dropped 2 bases and J dropped 8 bases, with 12 bases sitting between them. CDR1 and CDR2 (germline): MNHNY, SVGAGI (reference sequence). The CDR3 coding sequence is TGTGCCAGCAGTTACGGAACGACAGGAGGCTACACCTTC. Its translation is CASSYGTTGGYTF.

This clonotype was seen more than once but under ten times. The DNA of the CDR3 is TGTGCCAGCAGTTCCTGGACAGGGACTAGCGATGAGCAGTTCTTC. Translation: CASSSWTGTSDEQFF. The V and J genes are TRBV7-8 and TRBJ2-1; 10 positions agree with TRBD2. The germline V gene encodes CDR1 SGHVS and CDR2 FQNEAQ. This CDR3 contains 15 residues. V gave up 6 bases and J gave up 8 bases; unmatched junction bases: 10. The full variable domain, in which reference TRBV7-8 and TRBJ2-1 provide the parts outside the CDR3, is GAGVSQSPRYKVAKRGQDVALRCDPISGHVSLFWYQQALGQGPEFLTYFQNEAQLDKSGLPSDRFFAERPEGSVSTLKIQRTQQEDSAVYLCASSSWTGTSDEQFFGPGTRLTVL.

In its sample, this clonotype was seen many times. The chain carries TRBV28 and TRBJ1-1; D remains ambiguous. V dropped 1 base and J dropped 5 bases, with 2 bases sitting between them. The CDR3 spans 11 residues. Germline CDR1 reads MDHEN; CDR2 reads SYDVKM. The CDR3 DNA reads TGTGCCAGCAGTTTATCAACTGAAGCTTTCTTT. It specifies CASSLSTEAFF. Supplemented by reference TRBV28 and TRBJ1-1, the full variable domain reads DVKVTQSSRYLVKRTGEKVFLECVQDMDHENMFWYRQDPGLGLRLIYFSYDVKMKEKGDIPEGYSVSREKKERFSLILESASTNQTSMYLCASSLSTEAFFGQGTRLTVV.

The rearrangement joins TRBV19 to TRBJ2-3, with 10 positions matching TRBD1. The germline gives CDR1 LNHDA, CDR2 SQIVND (reference sequence). This CDR3 is 14 amino acids long. Trimming took 10 bases from V and 4 from J; bases not matched to a gene: 8. The CDR3 sequence is CATSGTGVADTQYF. In DNA, the CDR3 is TGTGCCACCTCCGGGACAGGGGTTGCAGATACGCAGTATTTT. The full variable domain, rest sourced from reference TRBV19 and TRBJ2-3, is DGGITQSPKYLFRKEGQNVTLSCEQNLNHDAMYWYRQDPGQGLRLIYYSQIVNDFQKGDIAEGYSVSREKKESFPLTVTSAQKNPTAFYLCATSGTGVADTQYFGPGTRLTVL.

The genes are TRBV15 and TRBJ2-1; D tentatively reads TRBD1 or TRBD2 (5 bases each). CDR3 size: 15 residues. Germline V gives CDR1 LNHNV, CDR2 YYDKDF (reference sequence). Trimming left V 8 bases short and J 3 bases short, with 17 bases between. The CDR3 DNA sequence: TGTGCCACCGGGGGAACCGACAGCCTCTACAATGAGCAGTTCTTC. It is translated as CATGGTDSLYNEQFF.

CDR3 nucleotides: TGTGCCAGCCTGGACAGTGACGAGCAGTACTTC. This encodes CASLDSDEQYF. The chain has TRBV11-2 and TRBJ2-7; weak D call: TRBD1 (6 bases). The germline V and J ends were trimmed by 8 bases and 5 bases, with 10 bases remaining between them. This CDR3 is 11 amino acids long. Germline assignment: CDR1 SGHAT and CDR2 FQNNGV.

The rearrangement joins TRBV12-3 or TRBV12-4 to TRBJ2-4, with D unclear. The CDR3 consists of 14 residues. Trimming stripped 4 bases from V and 0 bases from J, with 7 bases between. In nucleotides, the CDR3 is TGTGCCAGCAGTTATGGGCTAGCCAAAAACATTCAGTACTTC. Translating it yields CASSYGLAKNIQYF.

With regard to this clonotype: No conserved phenylalanine or tryptophan ends this CDR3, so it is likely a read error. CDR3 amino acids: CASSLGGLAGNEQFS. The DNA for the CDR3 is TGTGCCAGCAGCTTAGGCGGACTAGCTGGGAATGAGCAGTTCTCC. The chain uses TRBV7-2 and TRBJ2-1; 8 nucleotides align to TRBD2. The CDR3 runs to 15 residues. V lost 1 base to trimming and J lost 7 bases; unmatched junction nucleotides: 6. CDR1 and CDR2 from the germline V gene are SGHTA and FQGNSA.

This clonotype has a single count. A much larger clone lies a single base off, so this may be a read error. The chain uses TRBV12-3 or TRBV12-4 and TRBJ1-6; D remains ambiguous. The CDR3 loop spans 14 amino acids. V gave up 1 base and J gave up 7 bases, with 8 bases separating them. As DNA, the CDR3 is TGTGCCAGCAGTTTAGGGGAAAAAAATTCACCCCTCCACTTT. This translates into CASSLGEKNSPLHF.